A single sample gave rise to the 9 T cell receptor beta chains below, sequenced in a study of a mutant IDH1 vaccine in newly diagnosed glioma. Time point described: week 11, during vaccination. What each vaccine dose contained was 300 ug of mutant IDH1 20-mer peptide, accompanied by topical imiquimod. The antigens for these receptors are not known. Here immunoSEQ multiplex PCR was the method, and the copy in TCRdb shows in-frame clones only, minus some. The sample carries roughly 60,000 clones, more than 80% recorded once. The source was PBMCs, collected from a glioma patient whose treatment included an IDH1 peptide vaccine. These receptors all come from a man aged 30 to 39 with glioma.

The chain couples TRBV28 to TRBJ2-7; no definite D call. V lost 7 bases and J lost 2, with 12 bases in between. This CDR3 spans 13 amino acids. The V gene's germline CDR1 is MDHEN and CDR2 SYDVKM. The CDR3 sequence is CASTLPGTYEQYF. The DNA for the CDR3 is TGTGCCAGCACCCTTCCTGGAACCTACGAGCAGTACTTC.

This chain uses TRBV7-9 with TRBJ2-1; D is unclear. Germline values: CDR1 SEHNR, CDR2 FQNEAQ (reference sequence). Trimming left V 5 bases short and J 2 bases short, with 19 bases between. The CDR3 consists of 17 residues. The CDR3 sequence is CASSLHVSSGTYNEQFF. CDR3 nucleotides: TGTGCCAGCAGCCTCCATGTGTCCTCTGGGACCTACAATGAGCAGTTCTTC.

The J gene is TRBJ2-5, the V gene TRBV7-2; TRBD1 agrees at 9 bases. CDR3 length equals 13 residues. Germline CDR1 is SGHTA and CDR2 is FQGNSA. V trimming: 5 bases; J trimming: 4 bases; junction bases outside the gene matches: 2. CDR3 DNA: TGTGCCAGCAGCCCGACAGGGGGAGAGACCCAGTACTTC. This codes for CASSPTGGETQYF.

The J gene is TRBJ1-2, the V gene TRBV30, with D perhaps TRBD1 (5 bases). This CDR3 comprises 13 residues. Germline CDR1 reads GTSNPN; CDR2 reads SVGIG (reference sequence). V was cut by 0 bases and J by 8 bases, with 13 bases left in between. The CDR3 DNA follows: TGTGCCTGGAGTGTGCAGGGACCTTTCGGCTACACCTTC. It is translated as CAWSVQGPFGYTF.

The chain is built from TRBV29-1 and TRBJ1-6; no definite D call. Germline V gene data show CDR1 as SQVTM and CDR2 as ANQGSEA. V lost 5 bases to trimming and J lost 6 bases, with 11 bases between them. The CDR3 covers 13 residues. The CDR3 DNA sequence: TGCAGCGTTTTGTGGGAAGCTAATTCACCCCTCCACTTT. It yields the protein CSVLWEANSPLHF. The full variable domain, with the rest looked up from reference TRBV29-1 and TRBJ1-6, is SAVISQKPSRDICQRGTSLTIQCQVDSQVTMMFWYRQQPGQSLTLIATANQGSEATYESGFVIDKFPISRPNLTFSTLTVSNMSPEDSSIYLCSVLWEANSPLHFGNGTRLTVT.

The chain carries TRBV7-2 and TRBJ2-3; D is perhaps TRBD2 (7 bases). Germline-derived CDR1 and CDR2 are SGHTA and FQGNSA. Between the trimmed V and J ends, which lost 2 bases and 2 bases, there was a span of 17 bases. The CDR3 runs to 17 residues. This CDR3 is CASSLNGGPKYTDTQYF. In DNA form, the CDR3 reads TGTGCCAGCAGCTTAAACGGGGGGCCCAAATACACAGATACGCAGTATTTT.

A word on this clone: With only one base between it and a far larger clone, this is likely a read error. V usage is TRBV25-1 and J usage is TRBJ1-2; 8 bases are shared with TRBD1. The CDR3 is 16 amino acids. Trimming cost V 2 bases and J 6 bases; bases outside gene matches: 11. Germline loops: CDR1 MGHDK, CDR2 SYGVNS. CDR3 in amino acids: CASSERGAGGLDGYTF. The CDR3 DNA is TGTGCCAGCAGTGAACGGGGGGCAGGGGGCTTGGATGGCTACACCTTC.

This clone occurred once. This chain joins TRBV9 and TRBJ1-1; weak D call: TRBD1 (5 bases). In germline, CDR1 is SGDLS, CDR2 YYNGEE. Trimming cost V 4 bases and J 6 bases, with 13 bases left between them. The CDR3 runs to 13 residues. The CDR3 coding sequence is TGTGCCAGCAGCCTTGCGGACAATGCTGAAGCTTTCTTT. It yields the protein CASSLADNAEAFF.

This chain links TRBV6-1 with TRBJ1-6; possibly TRBD1 for D (5 bases). V was shortened by 5 bases and J by 2 bases, with 7 bases between the two germline ends. The CDR3 sequence is 14 residues long. In germline, CDR1 is MNHNS, CDR2 SASEGT. The CDR3 DNA is TGTGCCAGCAGTCCGGGGCCCTATAATTCACCCCTCCACTTT. This gives the protein CASSPGPYNSPLHF.